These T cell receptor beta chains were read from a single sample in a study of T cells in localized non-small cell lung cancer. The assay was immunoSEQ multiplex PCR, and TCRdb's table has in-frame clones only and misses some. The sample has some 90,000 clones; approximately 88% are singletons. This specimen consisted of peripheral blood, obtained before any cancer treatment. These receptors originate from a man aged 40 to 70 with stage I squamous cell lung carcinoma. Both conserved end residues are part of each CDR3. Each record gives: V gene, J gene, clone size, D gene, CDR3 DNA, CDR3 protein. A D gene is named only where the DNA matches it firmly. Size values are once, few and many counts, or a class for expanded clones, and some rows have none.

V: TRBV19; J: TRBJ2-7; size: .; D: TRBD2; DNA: TGTGCCAGTAGTATCACTAGCGGGAAGACTTACGAGCAGTACTTC; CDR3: CASSITSGKTYEQYF
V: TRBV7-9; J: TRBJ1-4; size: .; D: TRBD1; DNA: TGTGCCAGCAGCACGGGACAGGGGTCGGGAACTAATGAAAAACTGTTTTTT; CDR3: CASSTGQGSGTNEKLFF
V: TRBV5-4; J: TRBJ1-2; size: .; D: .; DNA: TGTGCCAGCAGCTCTATAGGTGGAGGGCGCGATGGCTACACCTTC; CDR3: CASSSIGGGRDGYTF
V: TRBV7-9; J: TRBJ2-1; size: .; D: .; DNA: TGTGCCAGCAGCGCCCCAGGGGTACGCAAGTTCTTC; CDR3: CASSAPGVRKFF
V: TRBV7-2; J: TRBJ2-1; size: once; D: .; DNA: TGTGCCAGCAGCCAGTCCAGGACACGAGGAGGCAATGAGCAGTTCTTC; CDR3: CASSQSRTRGGNEQFF
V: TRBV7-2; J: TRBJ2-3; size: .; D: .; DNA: TGTGCCAGCAGCTCAACTCAGCTTCGCACAGATACGCAGTATTTT; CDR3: CASSSTQLRTDTQYF
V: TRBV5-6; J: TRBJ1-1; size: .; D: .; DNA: TGTGCCAGCAGCCTGGAGGGCTATGGCCCTCTTGGAGCTTTCTTT; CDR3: CASSLEGYGPLGAFF
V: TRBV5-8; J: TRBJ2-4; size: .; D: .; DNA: TGTGCCAGCAGCTTGCGGGGTGCCAAAAACATTCAGTACTTC; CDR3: CASSLRGAKNIQYF
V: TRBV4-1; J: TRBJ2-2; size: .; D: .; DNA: TGCGCCAGCAGCCATTTCGGGACCTCTGGTACCGGGGAGCTGTTTTTT; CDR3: CASSHFGTSGTGELFF
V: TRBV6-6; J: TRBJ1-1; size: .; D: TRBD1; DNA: TGTGCCAGCACAGGACAGGGAATGGCTGAAGCTTTCTTT; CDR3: CASTGQGMAEAFF
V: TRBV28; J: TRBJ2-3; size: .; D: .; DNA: TGTGCCAGCAGAGCTTTGGGACAACGGGTGCCAGATACGCAGTATTTT; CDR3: CASRALGQRVPDTQYF
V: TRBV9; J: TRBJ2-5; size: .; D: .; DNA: TGTGCCAGCTGTCGGTCATTGGGCCAAGAGACCCAGTACTTC; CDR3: CASCRSLGQETQYF
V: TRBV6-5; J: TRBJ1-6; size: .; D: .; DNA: TGTGCCAGCAGGTCAGGGGACACCTATAATTCACCCCTCCACTTT; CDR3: CASRSGDTYNSPLHF
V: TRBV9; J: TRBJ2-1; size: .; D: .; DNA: TGTGCCAGCAGCCCTCAGGAGACTGAGCAGTTCTTC; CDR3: CASSPQETEQFF
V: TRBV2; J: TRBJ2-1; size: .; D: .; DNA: TGTGCCAGCAGTTCCATCCTCAGGGAGATTGAGCAGTTCTTC; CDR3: CASSSILREIEQFF
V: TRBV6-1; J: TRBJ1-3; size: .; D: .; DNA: TGTGCCAGCAGTGAAAGAGGGCTATCGGGAAACACCATATATTTT; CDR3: CASSERGLSGNTIYF
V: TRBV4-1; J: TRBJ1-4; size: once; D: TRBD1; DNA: TGCGCCAGCAGCCAGAACAGGGGAGGTAATGAAAAACTGTTTTTT; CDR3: CASSQNRGGNEKLFF
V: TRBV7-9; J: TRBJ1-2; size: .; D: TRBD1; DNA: TGTGCCAGCAGCACCCGGACAGGGAATGGCTACACCTTC; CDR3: CASSTRTGNGYTF
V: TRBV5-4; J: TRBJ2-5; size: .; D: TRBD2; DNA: TGTGCCAGCAGAGCGAGCGGGGGTCAAGAGACCCAGTACTTC; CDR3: CASRASGGQETQYF
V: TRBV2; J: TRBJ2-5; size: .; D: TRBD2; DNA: TGTGCCAGCATCCCCACTGGACTAGCCGGGGAGACCCAGTACTTC; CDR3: CASIPTGLAGETQYF
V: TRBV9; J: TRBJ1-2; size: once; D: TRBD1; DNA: TGTGCCAGCAGCAAGACAGGGAACGGCTACACCTTC; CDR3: CASSKTGNGYTF
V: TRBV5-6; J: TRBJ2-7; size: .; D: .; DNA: TGTGCCAGCAGCTCATACTACGAGCAGTACTTC; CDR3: CASSSYYEQYF
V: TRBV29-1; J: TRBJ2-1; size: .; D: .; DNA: TGCAGCGCTAGAGGGGGGAACTACAATGAGCAGTTCTTC; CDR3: CSARGGNYNEQFF
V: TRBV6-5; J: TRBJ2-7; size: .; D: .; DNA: TGTGCCAGCAGTTCCTCCCAGGACGGATCCTTGAAATTC; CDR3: CASSSSQDGSLKF
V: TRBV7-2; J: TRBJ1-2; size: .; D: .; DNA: TGTGCCAGCAGCTTTTATGAAGGCTACACCTTC; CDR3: CASSFYEGYTF
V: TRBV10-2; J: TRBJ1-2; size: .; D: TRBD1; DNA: TGCGCCACCCAGGACAGGGGGAGTCACCGTTTTTTAGGCTATGGCTACACCTTC; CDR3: CATQDRGSHRFLGYGYTF
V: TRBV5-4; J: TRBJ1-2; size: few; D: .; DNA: TGTGCCAGCAGCTTGCCAGGGAACTATGGCTACACCTTC; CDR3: CASSLPGNYGYTF
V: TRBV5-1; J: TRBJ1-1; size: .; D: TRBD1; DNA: TGCGCCAGCAGCTTGCTGCAGGGGGCTGAAGCTTTCTTT; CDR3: CASSLLQGAEAFF
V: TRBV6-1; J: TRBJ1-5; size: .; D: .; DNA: TGTGCCAGCAGGGCCGGGACGCACAATCAGCCCCAGCATTTT; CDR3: CASRAGTHNQPQHF
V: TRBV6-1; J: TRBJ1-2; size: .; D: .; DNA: TGTGCCAGCAGTGTGAATTTTGAGTTGGGCAGATCTAACTATGGCTACACCTTC; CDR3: CASSVNFELGRSNYGYTF